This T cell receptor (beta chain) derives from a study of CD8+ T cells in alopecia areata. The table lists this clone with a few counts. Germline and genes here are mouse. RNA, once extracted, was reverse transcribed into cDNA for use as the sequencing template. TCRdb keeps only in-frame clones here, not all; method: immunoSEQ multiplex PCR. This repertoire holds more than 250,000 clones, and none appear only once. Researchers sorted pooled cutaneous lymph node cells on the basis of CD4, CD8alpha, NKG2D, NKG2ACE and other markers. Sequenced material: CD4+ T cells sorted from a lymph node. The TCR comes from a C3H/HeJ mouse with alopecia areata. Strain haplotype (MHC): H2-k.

The CDR3 spells CASSPSLGGTGQLYF. The covered CDR3 bases are TGTGCCAGCAGCCCGAGCCTGGGGGGGACCGGG. The chain uses TRBV5 and TRBJ2-2, with 9 bases fitting TRBD2. The read ends 4 residues shy of where the CDR3 ends; the end is completed using the germline J gene. CDR3 length equals 15 residues. The trim removed 4 bases at V and 5 bases at J, leaving 5 bases unmatched. The germline gives CDR1 LGHNA, CDR2 YNLKQL (reference sequence).